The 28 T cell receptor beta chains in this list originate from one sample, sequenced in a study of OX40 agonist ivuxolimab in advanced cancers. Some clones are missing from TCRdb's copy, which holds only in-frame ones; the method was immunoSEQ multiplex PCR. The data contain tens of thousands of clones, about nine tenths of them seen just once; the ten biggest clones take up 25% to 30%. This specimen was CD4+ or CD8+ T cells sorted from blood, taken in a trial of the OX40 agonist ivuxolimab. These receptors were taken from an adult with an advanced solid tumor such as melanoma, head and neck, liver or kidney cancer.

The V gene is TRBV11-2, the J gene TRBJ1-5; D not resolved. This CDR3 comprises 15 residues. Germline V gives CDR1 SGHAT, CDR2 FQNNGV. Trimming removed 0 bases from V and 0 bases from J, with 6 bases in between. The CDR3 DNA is TGTGCCAGCAGCTTAGAAGGAAATAGCAATCAGCCCCAGCATTTT. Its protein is CASSLEGNSNQPQHF.

CDR3: CALRTLLNYGYTF. The CDR3 bases are TGTGCCTTGAGGACACTCCTGAACTATGGCTACACCTTC. The J gene is TRBJ1-2, the V gene TRBV30, with a weak D call TRBD1 (5 bases). V lost 7 bases to trimming and J lost 2 bases, with 14 bases between them. CDR1 GTSNPN and CDR2 SVGIG come from the germline V gene (reference sequence). This CDR3 contains 13 residues.

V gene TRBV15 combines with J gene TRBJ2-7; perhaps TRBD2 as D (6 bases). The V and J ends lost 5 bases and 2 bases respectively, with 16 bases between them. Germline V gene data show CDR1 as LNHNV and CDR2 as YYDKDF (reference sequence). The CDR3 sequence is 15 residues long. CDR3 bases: TGTGCCACCAGCTTAGGGAGGACGCAGACCTACGAGCAGTACTTC. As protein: CATSLGRTQTYEQYF.

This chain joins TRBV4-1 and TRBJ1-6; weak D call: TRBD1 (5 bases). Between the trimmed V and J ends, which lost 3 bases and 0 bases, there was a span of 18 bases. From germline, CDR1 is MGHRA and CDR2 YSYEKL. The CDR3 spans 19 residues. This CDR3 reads CASSQSRGTLSSYNSPLHF. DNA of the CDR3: TGCGCCAGCAGCCAGTCACGCGGGACCTTAAGCTCCTATAATTCACCCCTCCACTTT.

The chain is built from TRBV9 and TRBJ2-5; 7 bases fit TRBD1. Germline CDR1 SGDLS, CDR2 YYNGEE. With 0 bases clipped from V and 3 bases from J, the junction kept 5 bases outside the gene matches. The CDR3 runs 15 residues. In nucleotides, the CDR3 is TGTGCCAGCAGCGTAGGGGACAGAGAAAAAGAGACCCAGTACTTC. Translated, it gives CASSVGDREKETQYF.

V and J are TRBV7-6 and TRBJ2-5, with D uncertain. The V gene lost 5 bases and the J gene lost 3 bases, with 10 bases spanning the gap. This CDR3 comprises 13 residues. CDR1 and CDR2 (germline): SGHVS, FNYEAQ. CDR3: CASSERDEETQYF. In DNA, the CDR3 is TGTGCCAGCAGCGAAAGGGATGAAGAGACCCAGTACTTC. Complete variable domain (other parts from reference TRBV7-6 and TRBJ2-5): GAGVSQSPRYKVTKRGQDVALRCDPISGHVSLYWYRQALGQGPEFLTYFNYEAQQDKSGLPNDRFSAERPEGSISTLTIQRTEQRDSAMYRCASSERDEETQYFGPGTRLLVL.

This CDR3 is CASSRGTGVGETQYF. The CDR3 nucleotides are TGTGCCAGCAGTAGGGGGACAGGGGTGGGAGAGACCCAGTACTTC. This chain uses TRBV7-8 with TRBJ2-5, with TRBD1 matching 10 bases. This CDR3 spans 15 amino acids. CDR1 SGHVS and CDR2 FQNEAQ come from the germline V gene. Germline trimming cut 6 bases from V and 4 bases from J; bases unmatched to any gene: 8.

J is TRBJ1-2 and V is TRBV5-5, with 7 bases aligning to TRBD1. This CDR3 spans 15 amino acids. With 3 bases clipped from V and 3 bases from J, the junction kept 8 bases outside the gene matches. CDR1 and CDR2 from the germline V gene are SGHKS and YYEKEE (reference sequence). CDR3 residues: CASSSDRQGDYGYTF. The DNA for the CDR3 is TGTGCCAGCAGCTCAGACAGACAGGGCGACTATGGCTACACCTTC.

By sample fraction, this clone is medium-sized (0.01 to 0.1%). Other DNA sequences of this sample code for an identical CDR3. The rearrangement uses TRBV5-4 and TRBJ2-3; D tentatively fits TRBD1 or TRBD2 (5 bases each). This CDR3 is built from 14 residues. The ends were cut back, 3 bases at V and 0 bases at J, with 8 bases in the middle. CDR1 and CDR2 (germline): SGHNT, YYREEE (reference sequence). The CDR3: CASSSGPSTDTQYF. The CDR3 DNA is TGTGCCAGCAGCTCGGGGCCTAGCACAGATACGCAGTATTTT.

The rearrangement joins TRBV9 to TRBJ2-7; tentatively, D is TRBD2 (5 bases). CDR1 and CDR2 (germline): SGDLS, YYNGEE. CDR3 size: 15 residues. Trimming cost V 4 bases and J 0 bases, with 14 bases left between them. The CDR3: CASSPSGVSSYEQYF. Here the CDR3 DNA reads TGTGCCAGCAGCCCAAGCGGTGTGAGCTCCTACGAGCAGTACTTC.

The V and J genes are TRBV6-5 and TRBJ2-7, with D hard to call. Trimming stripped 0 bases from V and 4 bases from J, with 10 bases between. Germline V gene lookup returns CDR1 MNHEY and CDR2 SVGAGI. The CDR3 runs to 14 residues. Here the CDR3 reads CASSYSSSLYEQYF. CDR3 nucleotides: TGTGCCAGCAGTTACTCGAGTTCGCTATACGAGCAGTACTTC.

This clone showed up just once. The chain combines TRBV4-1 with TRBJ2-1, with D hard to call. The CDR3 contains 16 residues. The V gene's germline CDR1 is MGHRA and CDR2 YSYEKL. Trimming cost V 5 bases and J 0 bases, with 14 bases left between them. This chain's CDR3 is CASSAVGANSYNEQFF. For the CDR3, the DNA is TGCGCCAGCAGCGCGGTTGGCGCGAACTCCTACAATGAGCAGTTCTTC.

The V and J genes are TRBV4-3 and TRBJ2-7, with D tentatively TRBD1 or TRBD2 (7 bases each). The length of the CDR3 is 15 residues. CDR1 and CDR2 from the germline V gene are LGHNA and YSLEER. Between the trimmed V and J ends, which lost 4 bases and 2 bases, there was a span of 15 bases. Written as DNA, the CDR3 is TGCGCCAGCAGCCGAGGGAGGGACAGTCCCTACGAGCAGTACTTC. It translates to CASSRGRDSPYEQYF.

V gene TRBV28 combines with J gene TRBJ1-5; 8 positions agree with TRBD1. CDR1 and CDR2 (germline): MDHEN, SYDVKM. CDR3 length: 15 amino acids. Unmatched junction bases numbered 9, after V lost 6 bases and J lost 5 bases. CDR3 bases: TGTGCCAGCAGCTCAAGACAGGGGTGGGATCAGCCCCAGCATTTT. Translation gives CASSSRQGWDQPQHF.

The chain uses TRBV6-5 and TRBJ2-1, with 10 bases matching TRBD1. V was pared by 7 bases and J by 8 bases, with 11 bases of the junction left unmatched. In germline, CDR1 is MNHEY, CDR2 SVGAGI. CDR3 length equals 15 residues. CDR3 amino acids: CASNMGQGSFDEQFF. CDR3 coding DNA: TGTGCCAGCAATATGGGACAGGGGAGTTTCGATGAGCAGTTCTTC.

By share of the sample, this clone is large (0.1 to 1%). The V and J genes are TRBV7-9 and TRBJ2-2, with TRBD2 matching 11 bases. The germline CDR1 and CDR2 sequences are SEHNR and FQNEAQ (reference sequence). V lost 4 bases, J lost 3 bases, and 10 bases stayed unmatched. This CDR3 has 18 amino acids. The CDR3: CASSSRTSGLDDTGELFF. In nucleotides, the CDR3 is TGTGCCAGCAGCTCTCGGACTAGCGGGCTTGATGACACCGGGGAGCTGTTTTTT.

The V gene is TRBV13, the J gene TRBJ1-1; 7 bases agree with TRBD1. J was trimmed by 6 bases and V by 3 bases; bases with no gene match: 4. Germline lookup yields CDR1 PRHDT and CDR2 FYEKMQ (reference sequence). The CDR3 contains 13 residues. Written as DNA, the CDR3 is TGTGCCAGCAGCTTGAACAGGGGCGCTGAAGCTTTCTTT. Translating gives CASSLNRGAEAFF.

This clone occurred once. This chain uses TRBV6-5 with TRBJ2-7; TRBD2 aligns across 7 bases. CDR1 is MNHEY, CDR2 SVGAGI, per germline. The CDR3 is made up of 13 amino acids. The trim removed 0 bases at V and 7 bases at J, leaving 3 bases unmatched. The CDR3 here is CASSYSGTTEQYF. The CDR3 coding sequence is TGTGCCAGCAGTTACTCCGGGACTACAGAGCAGTACTTC.

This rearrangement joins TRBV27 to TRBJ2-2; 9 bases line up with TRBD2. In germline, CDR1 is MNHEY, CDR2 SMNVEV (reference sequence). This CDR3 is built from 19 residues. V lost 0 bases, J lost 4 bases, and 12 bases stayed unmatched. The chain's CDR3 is CASSLSNLPSGDPTGELFF. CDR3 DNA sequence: TGTGCCAGCAGTTTATCGAATCTGCCTAGCGGGGACCCCACCGGGGAGCTGTTTTTT.

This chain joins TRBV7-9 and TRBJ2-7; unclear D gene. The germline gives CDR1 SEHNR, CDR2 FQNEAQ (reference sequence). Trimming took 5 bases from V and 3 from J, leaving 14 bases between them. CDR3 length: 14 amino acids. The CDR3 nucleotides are TGTGCCAGCAGCGATGGCACTTTGTACTACGAGCAGTACTTC. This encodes CASSDGTLYYEQYF.

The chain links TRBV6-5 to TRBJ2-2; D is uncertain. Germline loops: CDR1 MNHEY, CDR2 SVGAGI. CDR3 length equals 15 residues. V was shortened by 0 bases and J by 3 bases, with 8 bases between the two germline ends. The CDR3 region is CASSYSISYTGELFF. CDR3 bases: TGTGCCAGCAGTTACTCGATAAGCTACACCGGGGAGCTGTTTTTT.

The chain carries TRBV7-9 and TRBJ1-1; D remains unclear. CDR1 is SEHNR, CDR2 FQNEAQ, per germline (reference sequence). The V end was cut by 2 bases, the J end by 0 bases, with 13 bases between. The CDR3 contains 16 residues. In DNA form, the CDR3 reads TGTGCCAGCAGCTTAACCCGGCTGGGCATGAACACTGAAGCTTTCTTT. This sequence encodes CASSLTRLGMNTEAFF.

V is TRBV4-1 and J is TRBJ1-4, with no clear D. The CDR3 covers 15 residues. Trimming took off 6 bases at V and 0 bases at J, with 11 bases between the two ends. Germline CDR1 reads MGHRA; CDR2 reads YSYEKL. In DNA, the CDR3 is TGCGCCAGCAGTGAGGGCTATGCAACTAATGAAAAACTGTTTTTT. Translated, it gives CASSEGYATNEKLFF.

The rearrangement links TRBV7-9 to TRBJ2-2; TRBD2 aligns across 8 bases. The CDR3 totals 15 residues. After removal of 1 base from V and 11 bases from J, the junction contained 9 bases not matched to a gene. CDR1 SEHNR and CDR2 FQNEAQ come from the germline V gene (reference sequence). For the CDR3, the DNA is TGTGCCAGCAGCTTAGAGCCAGCGGGAGAGGGAGAGCTGTTTTTT. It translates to CASSLEPAGEGELFF.

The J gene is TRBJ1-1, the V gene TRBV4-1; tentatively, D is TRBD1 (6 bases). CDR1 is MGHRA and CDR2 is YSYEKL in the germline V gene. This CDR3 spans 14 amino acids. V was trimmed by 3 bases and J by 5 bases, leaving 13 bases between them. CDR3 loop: CASSHHRAGTEAFF. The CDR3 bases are TGCGCCAGCAGCCACCACAGGGCGGGGACTGAAGCTTTCTTT.

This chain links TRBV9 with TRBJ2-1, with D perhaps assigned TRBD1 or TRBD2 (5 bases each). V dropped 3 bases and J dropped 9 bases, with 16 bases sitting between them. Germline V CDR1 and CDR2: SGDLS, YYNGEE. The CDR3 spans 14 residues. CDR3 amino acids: CASSEGSNGAEQFF. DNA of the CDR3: TGTGCCAGCAGCGAGGGATCGAACGGGGCTGAGCAGTTCTTC.

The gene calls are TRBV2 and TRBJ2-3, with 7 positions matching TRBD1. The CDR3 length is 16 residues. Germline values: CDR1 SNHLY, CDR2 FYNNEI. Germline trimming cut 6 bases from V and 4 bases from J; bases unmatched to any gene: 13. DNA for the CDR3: TGTGCCAGCAGCGCCTCTCCGGGACAGAGATCAGATACGCAGTATTTT. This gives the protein CASSASPGQRSDTQYF.

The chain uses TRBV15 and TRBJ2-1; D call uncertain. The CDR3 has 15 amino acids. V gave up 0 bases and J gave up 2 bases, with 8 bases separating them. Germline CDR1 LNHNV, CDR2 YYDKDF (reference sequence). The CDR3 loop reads CATSRDDGAYNEQFF. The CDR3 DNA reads TGTGCCACCAGCAGAGATGACGGTGCCTACAATGAGCAGTTCTTC. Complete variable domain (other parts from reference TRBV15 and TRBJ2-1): DAMVIQNPRYQVTQFGKPVTLSCSQTLNHNVMYWYQQKSSQAPKLLFHYYDKDFNNEADTPDNFQSRRPNTSFCFLDIRSPGLGDTAMYLCATSRDDGAYNEQFFGPGTRLTVL.